Only one count was recorded for the clone carrying this T cell receptor (beta chain). The repertoire was sequenced with immunoSEQ multiplex PCR; TCRdb's copy has only in-frame clones and lacks some. The data contain about 62,000 clones, roughly 86% of them singletons. The sample is drawn from a study of technical replicates of blood from several donors. Sequencing input: PBMCs. The receptor was derived from a human donor in good health. Some clones in this sample may be carry-over from other donors' samples.

The CDR3 spells CASSLQRGADTQYF. The DNA of the CDR3 is TGTGCCAGCAGCTTACAGCGGGGTGCAGATACGCAGTATTTT. The chain has TRBV7-6 and TRBJ2-3; TRBD2 aligns across 7 bases. Germline-derived CDR1 and CDR2 are SGHVS and FNYEAQ. The CDR3 extends over 14 amino acids. Germline trimming cut 2 bases from V and 4 bases from J; bases unmatched to any gene: 3.